This paragraph covers one T cell receptor (beta chain) sequence. The V gene end was trimmed by 3 bases and the J gene end by 8 bases; junction bases not matched to a gene: 6. CDR1 and CDR2 (germline): MDHEN, SYDVKM. CDR3 length: 14 amino acids. Clones were read by immunoSEQ multiplex PCR, and TCRdb kept only the in-frame ones, dropping some. The data show tens of thousands of clones, with around 84% seen just once and roughly 20% held by the top ten. The data were obtained in a study of blood T cell repertoires in COVID-19. Study-wide context: The origin of the acute and convalescent COVID-19 samples was the United States, Italy and Spain.

The chain has TRBV28 and TRBJ1-4; 7 positions agree with TRBD1. This TCR was sampled from a woman of 80 years or more in a cohort sampled during active or convalescent COVID-19. The specimen was peripheral blood. The CDR3 loop reads CASSFSTGNEKLFF. The CDR3 nucleotides read TGTGCCAGCAGTTTCTCGACAGGGAACGAAAAACTGTTTTTT.